This passage covers 28 T cell receptor beta chains from one sample sequenced in a study of T cells in Graves' hyperthyroidism and ophthalmopathy. Amplified TCR beta CDR3 regions came from RNA transcripts. The TCR CDR3 first-round RT-PCR relied on the HTBI primer set. TCRdb passed the multiplex PCR reads through MiXCR, listing each CDR3 protein once. The table records approximately 400,000 distinct CDR3 sequences, under 15% of them present only once. Material for sequencing was blood. These receptors were obtained from a woman aged 25 to 39 with Graves' hyperthyroidism.

Comment on this clonotype: A junction end diverges from the germline sequence, so it may reflect a read error. This sequence joins TRBV9 and TRBJ2-2; 9 bases are a match to TRBD2. This CDR3 has 14 amino acids. In germline, CDR1 is SGDLS, CDR2 YYNGEE. CDR3 sequence: CASSVAGGTGELFF. The CDR3 DNA follows: TGCGCCAGCAGTGTCGCGGGAGGGACCGGGGAGCTGTTTTTT.

The gene calls are TRBV12-3 or TRBV12-4 and TRBJ2-1, with D possibly being TRBD1 (6 bases). The CDR3 has 17 residues. Trimming stripped 7 bases from V and 2 bases from J, with 21 bases between. The CDR3 loop is CASTRGYRDMPYNEQFF. The DNA of the CDR3 is TGTGCCAGCACCCGAGGGTACAGGGACATGCCCTACAATGAGCAGTTCTTC.

The chain is built from TRBV19 and TRBJ1-2, with D uncertain. Trimming pared 1 base from V and 4 bases from J, leaving 4 bases between. This CDR3 has 12 amino acids. Germline CDR1 and CDR2: LNHDA and SQIVND (reference sequence). The CDR3 DNA follows: TGTGCCAGTAGTATAGCAACCTATGGCTACACCTTC. This translates into CASSIATYGYTF.

There are a few counts of this clonotype. The chain links TRBV15 to TRBJ2-3, with D perhaps matching TRBD2 (6 bases). The V gene lost 0 bases and the J gene lost 0 bases, with 13 bases spanning the gap. Germline V gene data show CDR1 as LNHNV and CDR2 as YYDKDF (reference sequence). The CDR3 covers 17 residues. This CDR3 reads CATSRDFVAVSTDTQYF. The CDR3 bases are TGTGCCACCAGCAGAGATTTTGTAGCGGTGAGCACAGATACGCAGTATTTT.

As regards this clonotype: A clone one base away is much larger, so this may be a read error. The rearrangement links TRBV12-3 or TRBV12-4 to TRBJ1-5; 7 bases match TRBD1. The CDR3 consists of 15 residues. The V segment lost 6 bases and the J segment 2 bases; nucleotides outside the gene matches: 7. The CDR3 is CASSPGTVGNQPQHF. The CDR3 bases are TGTGCCAGCAGCCCCGGGACAGTTGGCAATCAGCCCCAGCATTTT.

In its sample, this clonotype was seen many times. The chain couples TRBV30 to TRBJ2-3, with 12 bases identical to TRBD2. This CDR3 has 16 residues. V was pared by 2 bases and J by 0 bases, with 3 bases of the junction left unmatched. The germline V gene has CDR1 GTSNPN and CDR2 SVGIG (reference sequence). The CDR3: CAWSTGLAGSTDTQYF. The DNA for the CDR3 is TGTGCCTGGAGTACTGGACTAGCGGGGAGCACAGATACGCAGTATTTT.

There are many counts of this clonotype. The chain has TRBV11-3 and TRBJ2-1, with D possibly matching TRBD1 (5 bases). The CDR3 consists of 16 residues. The germline CDR1 and CDR2 sequences are SGHNT and YENEEA. V dropped 3 bases and J dropped 5 bases, with 17 bases sitting between them. For the CDR3, the DNA is TGTGCCAGCAGCTTTCGGGCCCAGAAGGGGAACAATGAGCAGTTCTTC. It encodes CASSFRAQKGNNEQFF.

This clonotype came up a few times. CDR3 sequence (DNA): TGTGCCAGCAGTGGGGCGGGAGGGATGTACGAGCAGTACTTC. It specifies CASSGAGGMYEQYF. V usage is TRBV2 and J usage is TRBJ2-7; 9 bases align to TRBD2. The CDR3 runs to 14 residues. Trimming removed 4 bases from V and 4 bases from J; junction bases left unmatched: 5. Germline-derived CDR1 and CDR2 are SNHLY and FYNNEI.

This clonotype was detected only a few times. The V and J genes are TRBV10-3 and TRBJ2-1; the D gene is possibly TRBD2 (6 bases). The CDR3 is 16 amino acids. V lost 0 bases and J lost 4, with 13 bases in between. The germline gives CDR1 ENHRY, CDR2 SYGVKD. CDR3 residues: CAISESGGRMYNEQFF. The CDR3 DNA is TGTGCCATCAGTGAGTCTGGAGGGAGGATGTACAATGAGCAGTTCTTC.

This clonotype showed up just a few times. The V gene is TRBV3-1, the J gene TRBJ1-1, with 10 bases that match TRBD1. V shed 6 bases and J 1 base; nucleotides not matched to a gene: 5. CDR1 is LGHDT and CDR2 is YNNKEL in the germline V gene (reference sequence). This CDR3 region has 15 residues. The DNA of the CDR3 is TGTGCCAGCAGGTGGACAGGGGGTCCGAACACTGAAGCTTTCTTT. Its protein product is CASRWTGGPNTEAFF.

This clonotype showed up many times. This chain uses TRBV5-1 with TRBJ2-1; D perhaps matches TRBD2 (5 bases). The CDR3 runs to 15 residues. V was trimmed by 0 bases and J by 5 bases, leaving 12 bases between them. Per germline, CDR1 SGHRS and CDR2 YFSETQ. The CDR3 bases are TGCGCCAGCAGCTTGGCCGCGGGCCGACACAATGAGCAGTTCTTC. Amino acids: CASSLAAGRHNEQFF.

This clonotype was seen more than once but under ten times. The rearrangement joins TRBV7-9 to TRBJ2-7; D uncertain. The germline gives CDR1 SEHNR, CDR2 FQNEAQ (reference sequence). This CDR3 region has 14 residues. Trimming took 5 bases from V and 1 from J, leaving 12 bases between them. This chain's CDR3 is CASSPSTVSYEQYF. Written as DNA, the CDR3 is TGTGCCAGCAGCCCATCAACCGTATCCTACGAGCAGTACTTC.

The CDR3: CASSYSRQANTGELFF. The CDR3 DNA reads TGTGCCAGCAGTTACTCGCGTCAGGCAAACACCGGGGAGCTGTTTTTT. The chain employs TRBV6-5 and TRBJ2-2, with no clear D. CDR1 and CDR2 from the germline V gene are MNHEY and SVGAGI. The CDR3 consists of 16 residues. Trimming removed 0 bases at V and 2 bases at J, with 10 bases between.

This clonotype was counted at least ten times. The chain recombines TRBV15 with TRBJ1-3; D is unclear. Per the germline V gene, CDR1 is LNHNV and CDR2 is YYDKDF (reference sequence). The CDR3 is made up of 19 amino acids. V was pared by 1 base and J by 0 bases, with 19 bases between. The CDR3 loop is CATSRVCVWRFYSGNTIYF. CDR3 DNA: TGTGCCACCAGCAGAGTCTGCGTATGGAGATTCTACTCTGGAAACACCATATATTTT.

This clonotype was detected only a few times. J is TRBJ2-7 and V is TRBV6-1; TRBD1 matches 8 bases. The germline CDR1 and CDR2 sequences are MNHNS and SASEGT. V trimming: 8 bases; J trimming: 4 bases; junction bases outside the gene matches: 7. The CDR3 consists of 13 residues. The CDR3 sequence: CASQRQGSYEQYF. CDR3 bases: TGTGCCAGCCAGCGACAGGGGTCGTACGAGCAGTACTTC.

On this clonotype itself: A much more abundant neighbour one base away suggests this may be a read error. This sequence joins TRBV20-1 and TRBJ2-5; TRBD2 matches at 8 bases. The CDR3 is 14 residues long. Per the germline V gene, CDR1 is DFQATT and CDR2 is SNEGSKA (reference sequence). V lost 8 bases and J lost 1; bases outside the gene matches: 9. Here the CDR3 DNA reads TGCAGTCCCGGGGGGGGCAGGGGCCAAGAGACCCAGTACTTC. The encoded protein is CSPGGGRGQETQYF.

On this clonotype: This likely comes from a read error, as the CDR3 has no conserved phenylalanine or tryptophan at its end. The V gene is TRBV20-1, the J gene TRBJ1-6; a weak D match, TRBD1 (5 bases). This CDR3 spans 15 amino acids. With 3 bases removed from V and 7 bases from J, the gap between germline ends came to 16 bases. Germline V gene sequence: CDR1 DFQATT, CDR2 SNEGSKA (reference sequence). For the CDR3, the DNA is TGCAGTGCTAGTGCAGGGTTCCTTGAGAATTCACCCCTCCACCTT. Translation gives CSASAGFLENSPLHL.

This clonotype has only a few counts. This rearrangement joins TRBV9 to TRBJ1-6; D gene ambiguous. Trimming cost V 3 bases and J 0 bases, with 7 bases left between them. CDR1 and CDR2 (germline): SGDLS, YYNGEE. This CDR3 spans 15 amino acids. In DNA form, the CDR3 reads TGTGCCAGCAGCGCAGATAGCTCCTATAATTCACCCCTCCACTTT. Translation: CASSADSSYNSPLHF.

This clonotype occurred a few times. The CDR3 is CASSSRGSSYEQYF. The DNA of the CDR3 is TGTGCCAGCAGCTCGCGAGGAAGCTCCTACGAGCAGTACTTC. The V call is TRBV11-3, the J call TRBJ2-7, with D hard to call. Trimming cost V 4 bases and J 0 bases, with 10 bases left between them. This CDR3 contains 14 residues. The V gene's germline CDR1 is SGHNT and CDR2 YENEEA.

J is TRBJ2-2 and V is TRBV20-1, with D maybe TRBD1 (7 bases). This CDR3 has 15 residues. V was cut by 6 bases and J by 8 bases, with 22 bases left in between. Germline V lookup: CDR1 DFQATT, CDR2 SNEGSKA (reference sequence). CDR3 DNA sequence: TGCAGTGCATCCGGGAGACAGGGTGGACCTGGGGAGCTGTTTTTT. This codes for CSASGRQGGPGELFF.

This sequence joins TRBV18 and TRBJ2-1; TRBD2 is a possible D gene (6 bases). The CDR3 is 15 amino acids. V lost 3 bases, J lost 7 bases, and 16 bases lay in between. The V gene's germline CDR1 is KGHSH and CDR2 LQKENI. Here the CDR3 reads CASSPLPGLRNEQFF. CDR3 nucleotides: TGTGCCAGCTCACCTCTCCCGGGACTCCGGAATGAGCAGTTCTTC.

On this clonotype itself: A clone one base away is much larger, so this may be a read error. The chain recombines TRBV9 with TRBJ2-7; 10 nucleotides align to TRBD2. Per the germline V gene, CDR1 is SGDLS and CDR2 is YYNGEE. The CDR3 length is 15 residues. V dropped 4 bases and J dropped 3; count of bases not matched to a gene: 7. In DNA form, the CDR3 reads TGTGCCAGCAGCCAAGCAGCGGGAGGGCTCTACGAGCAGTACTTC. This translates into CASSQAAGGLYEQYF.

This clonotype was observed many times. This chain joins TRBV6-4 and TRBJ2-3; 7 bases are shared with TRBD2. V shed 2 bases, J shed 2 bases, and the junction held 1 base outside the gene matches. The CDR3 sequence is 14 residues long. The germline CDR1 and CDR2 sequences are MRHNA and SNTAGT. The CDR3 DNA reads TGTGCCAGCAGTGACGGGAGGGCCACAGATACGCAGTATTTT. It encodes CASSDGRATDTQYF.

The chain couples TRBV20-1 to TRBJ2-7, with 10 bases identical to TRBD2. V shed 5 bases, J shed 0 bases, and the junction held 13 bases outside the gene matches. This CDR3 has 17 amino acids. The germline CDR1 and CDR2 sequences are DFQATT and SNEGSKA (reference sequence). CDR3 sequence (DNA): TGCAGTGCTCCTAGGAAACTAGCGGGAATATACTCCTACGAGCAGTACTTC. Amino acid sequence: CSAPRKLAGIYSYEQYF.

The chain couples TRBV5-1 to TRBJ1-2; no firm D call. This CDR3 is built from 13 residues. V lost 2 bases and J 4 bases, leaving 9 bases between the germline ends. In germline, CDR1 is SGHRS, CDR2 YFSETQ. The CDR3 DNA is TGCGCCAGCAGCTTATCAGAGACCTATGGCTACACCTTC. Translation: CASSLSETYGYTF.

This clonotype was seen at least ten times. The V call is TRBV28, the J call TRBJ1-1, with 9 bases identical to TRBD1. The CDR3 is made up of 17 amino acids. Germline-derived CDR1 and CDR2 are MDHEN and SYDVKM. V gave up 6 bases and J gave up 3 bases; unmatched junction bases: 14. The CDR3 coding sequence is TGTGCCAGCAGCTATCCGGGACAGGGATGGAAAGACACTGAAGCTTTCTTT. As protein: CASSYPGQGWKDTEAFF.

About this clonotype: A read error may be the cause here, since a much bigger clone is one base away. The V call is TRBV12-3 or TRBV12-4, the J call TRBJ1-1; no definite D call. V gave up 3 bases and J gave up 11 bases, with 19 bases separating them. The CDR3 has 14 residues. CDR3 loop: CASSFSVWGGDAFF. CDR3 bases: TGTGCCAGCAGTTTTAGTGTCTGGGGTGGAGACGCTTTCTTT.

This clonotype was counted ten times or more. The rearrangement joins TRBV6-1 to TRBJ2-1; 7 nucleotides agree with TRBD2. Germline CDR1 and CDR2: MNHNS and SASEGT. V trimming: 6 bases; J trimming: 0 bases; junction bases outside the gene matches: 5. The CDR3 covers 15 residues. The CDR3 DNA sequence: TGTGCCAGCAGCCCGGGACTAAGCTCCTACAATGAGCAGTTCTTC. This sequence encodes CASSPGLSSYNEQFF.